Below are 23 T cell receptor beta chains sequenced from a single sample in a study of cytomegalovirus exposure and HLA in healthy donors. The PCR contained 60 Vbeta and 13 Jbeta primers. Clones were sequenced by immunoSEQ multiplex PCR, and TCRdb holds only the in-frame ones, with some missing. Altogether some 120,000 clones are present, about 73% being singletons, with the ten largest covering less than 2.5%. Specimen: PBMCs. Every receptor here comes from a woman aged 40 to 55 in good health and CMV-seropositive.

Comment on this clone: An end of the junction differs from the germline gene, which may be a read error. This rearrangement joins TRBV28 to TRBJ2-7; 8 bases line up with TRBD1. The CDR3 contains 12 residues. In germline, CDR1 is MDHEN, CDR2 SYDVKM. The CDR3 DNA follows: TGTGCCAGCAGTTTAGGCCAGGGGGCTGGCGACTTC. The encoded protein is CASSLGQGAGDF.

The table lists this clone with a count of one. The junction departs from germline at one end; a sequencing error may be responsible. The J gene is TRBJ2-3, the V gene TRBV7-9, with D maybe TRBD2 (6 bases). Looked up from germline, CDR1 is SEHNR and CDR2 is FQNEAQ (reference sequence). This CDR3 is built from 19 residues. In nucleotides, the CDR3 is TGTTCCAGCAGCCCTAAAGCCGGGACTTTATTTTCTAGCACAGATACGCAGTATTTT. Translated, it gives CSSSPKAGTLFSSTDTQYF.

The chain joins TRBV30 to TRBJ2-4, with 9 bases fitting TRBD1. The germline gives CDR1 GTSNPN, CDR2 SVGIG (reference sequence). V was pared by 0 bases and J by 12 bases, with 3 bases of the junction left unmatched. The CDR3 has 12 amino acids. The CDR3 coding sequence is TGTGCCTGGAGTGTCCCGGGACAGGGTCAGTACTTC. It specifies CAWSVPGQGQYF.

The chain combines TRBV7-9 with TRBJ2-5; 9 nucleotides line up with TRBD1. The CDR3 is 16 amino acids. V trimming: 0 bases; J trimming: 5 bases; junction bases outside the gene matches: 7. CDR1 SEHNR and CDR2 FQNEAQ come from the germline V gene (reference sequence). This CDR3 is CASSLASQGARETQYF. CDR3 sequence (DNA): TGTGCCAGCAGCTTAGCTTCACAGGGGGCTAGGGAGACCCAGTACTTC.

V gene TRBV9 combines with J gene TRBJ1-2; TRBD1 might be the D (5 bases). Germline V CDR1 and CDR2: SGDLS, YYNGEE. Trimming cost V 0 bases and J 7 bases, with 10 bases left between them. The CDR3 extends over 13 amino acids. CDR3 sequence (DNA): TGTGCCAGCAGCGTAGGAGGCAGGGCTGGCTACACCTTC. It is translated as CASSVGGRAGYTF.

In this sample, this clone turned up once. The CDR3 loop is CASSINGPVDTQYF. Here the CDR3 DNA reads TGTGCCAGTAGTATTAACGGTCCTGTAGATACGCAGTATTTT. The rearrangement links TRBV19 to TRBJ2-3; no clear D gene. CDR1 LNHDA and CDR2 SQIVND come from the germline V gene (reference sequence). This CDR3 is 14 amino acids long. Between the trimmed V and J ends, which lost 3 bases and 5 bases, there was a span of 12 bases.

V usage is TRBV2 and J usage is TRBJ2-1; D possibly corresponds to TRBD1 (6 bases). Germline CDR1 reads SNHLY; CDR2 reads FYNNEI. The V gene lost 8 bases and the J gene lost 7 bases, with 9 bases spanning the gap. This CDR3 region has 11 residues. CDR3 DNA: TGTGCCAGCCACAGGGCTAATGAGCAGTTCTTC. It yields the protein CASHRANEQFF.

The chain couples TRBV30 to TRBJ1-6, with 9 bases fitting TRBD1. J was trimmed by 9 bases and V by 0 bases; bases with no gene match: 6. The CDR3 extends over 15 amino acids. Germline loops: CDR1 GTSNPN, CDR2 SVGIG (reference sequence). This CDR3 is CAWSVLRDRASPLHF. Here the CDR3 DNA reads TGTGCCTGGAGTGTACTGAGGGACAGGGCTTCACCCCTCCACTTT.

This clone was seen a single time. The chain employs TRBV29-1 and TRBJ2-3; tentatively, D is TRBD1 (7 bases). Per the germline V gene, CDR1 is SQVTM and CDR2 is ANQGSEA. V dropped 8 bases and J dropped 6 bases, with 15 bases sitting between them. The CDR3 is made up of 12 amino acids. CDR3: CSMLEGADTQYF. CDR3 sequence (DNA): TGCAGCATGTTGGAGGGGGCGGATACGCAGTATTTT.

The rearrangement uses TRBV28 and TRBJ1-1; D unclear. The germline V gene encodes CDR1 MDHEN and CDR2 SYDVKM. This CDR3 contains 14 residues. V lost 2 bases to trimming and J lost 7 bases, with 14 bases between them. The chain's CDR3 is CASSLIGTRNEAFF. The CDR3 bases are TGTGCCAGCAGTTTAATAGGTACTAGGAATGAAGCTTTCTTT. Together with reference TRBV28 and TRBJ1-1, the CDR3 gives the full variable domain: DVKVTQSSRYLVKRTGEKVFLECVQDMDHENMFWYRQDPGLGLRLIYFSYDVKMKEKGDIPEGYSVSREKKERFSLILESASTNQTSMYLCASSLIGTRNEAFFGQGTRLTVV.

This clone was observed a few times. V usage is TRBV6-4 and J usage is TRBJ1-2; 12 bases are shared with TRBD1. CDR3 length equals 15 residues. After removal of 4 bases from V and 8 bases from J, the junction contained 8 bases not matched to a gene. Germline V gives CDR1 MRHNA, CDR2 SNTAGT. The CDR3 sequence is CASSGGGTGGTGYTF. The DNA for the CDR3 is TGTGCCAGCAGTGGCGGCGGGACAGGGGGCACGGGCTACACCTTC.

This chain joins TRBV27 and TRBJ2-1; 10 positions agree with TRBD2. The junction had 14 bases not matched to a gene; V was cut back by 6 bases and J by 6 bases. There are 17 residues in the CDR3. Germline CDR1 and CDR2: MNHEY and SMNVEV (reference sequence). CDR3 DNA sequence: TGTGCCAGCAGCTCCTGGGGGTCCCGACTAGCGGGCAATGAGCAGTTCTTC. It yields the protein CASSSWGSRLAGNEQFF.

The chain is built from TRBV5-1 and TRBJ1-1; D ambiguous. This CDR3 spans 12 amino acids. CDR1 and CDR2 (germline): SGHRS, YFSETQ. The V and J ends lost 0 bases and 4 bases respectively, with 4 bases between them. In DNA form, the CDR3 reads TGCGCCAGCAGCTTGGTGAGCACTGAAGCTTTCTTT. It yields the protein CASSLVSTEAFF.

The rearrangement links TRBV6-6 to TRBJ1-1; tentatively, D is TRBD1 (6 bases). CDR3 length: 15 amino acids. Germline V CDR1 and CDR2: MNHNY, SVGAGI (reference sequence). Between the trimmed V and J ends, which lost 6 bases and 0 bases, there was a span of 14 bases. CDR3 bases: TGTGCCAGCAGCCCTGTTGGGGGCATGAACACTGAAGCTTTCTTT. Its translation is CASSPVGGMNTEAFF.

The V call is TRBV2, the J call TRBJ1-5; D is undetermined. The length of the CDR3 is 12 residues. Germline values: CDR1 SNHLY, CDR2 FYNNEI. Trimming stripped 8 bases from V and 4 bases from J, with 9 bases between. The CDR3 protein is CASGDLNQPQHF. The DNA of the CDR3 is TGTGCCAGCGGAGACTTAAATCAGCCCCAGCATTTT.

CDR3 nucleotides: TGCGCCAGCAGTGAGCCCCGGACTAGCCCACGAGGGGACAATGAGCAGTTCTTC. This sequence encodes CASSEPRTSPRGDNEQFF. The V gene is TRBV10-1, the J gene TRBJ2-1; TRBD2 agrees at 8 bases. Losses at the gene ends were 2 bases for V and 5 bases for J; bases not matched to a gene: 14. Per the germline V gene, CDR1 is WNHNN and CDR2 is SYGVQD (reference sequence). This CDR3 is built from 18 residues.

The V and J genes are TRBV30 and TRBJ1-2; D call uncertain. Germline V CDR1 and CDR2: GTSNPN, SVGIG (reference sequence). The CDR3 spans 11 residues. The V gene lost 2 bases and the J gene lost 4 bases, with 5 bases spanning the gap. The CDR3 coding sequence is TGTGCCTGGAGTAGTAGCTATGGCTACACCTTC. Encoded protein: CAWSSSYGYTF.

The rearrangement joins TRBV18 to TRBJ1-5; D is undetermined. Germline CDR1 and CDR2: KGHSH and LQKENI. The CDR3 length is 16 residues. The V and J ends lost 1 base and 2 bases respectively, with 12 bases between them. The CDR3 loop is CASSPQGVVGNQPQHF. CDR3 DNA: TGTGCCAGCTCACCACAGGGAGTGGTAGGCAATCAGCCCCAGCATTTT.

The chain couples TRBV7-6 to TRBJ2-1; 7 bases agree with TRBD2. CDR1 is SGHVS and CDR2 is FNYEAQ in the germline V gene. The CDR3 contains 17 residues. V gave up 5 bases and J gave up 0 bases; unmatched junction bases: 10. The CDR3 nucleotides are TGTGCCAGCAGCGGACACGGGACTACGAGCTCCTACAATGAGCAGTTCTTC. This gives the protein CASSGHGTTSSYNEQFF.

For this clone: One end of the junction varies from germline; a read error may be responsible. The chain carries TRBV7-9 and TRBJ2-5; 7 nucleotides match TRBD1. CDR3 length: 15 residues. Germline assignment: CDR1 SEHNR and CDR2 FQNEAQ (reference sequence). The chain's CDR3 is CSSSLTGTVQETQYF. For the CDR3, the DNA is TGTTCCAGCAGCTTGACCGGGACAGTTCAAGAGACCCAGTACTTC.

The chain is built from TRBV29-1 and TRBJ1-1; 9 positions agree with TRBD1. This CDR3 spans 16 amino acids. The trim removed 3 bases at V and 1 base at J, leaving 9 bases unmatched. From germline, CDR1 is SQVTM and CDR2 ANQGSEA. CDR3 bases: TGCAGCGTTGACTCCCGACAGGGGGGGCCGAACACTGAAGCTTTCTTT. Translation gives CSVDSRQGGPNTEAFF.

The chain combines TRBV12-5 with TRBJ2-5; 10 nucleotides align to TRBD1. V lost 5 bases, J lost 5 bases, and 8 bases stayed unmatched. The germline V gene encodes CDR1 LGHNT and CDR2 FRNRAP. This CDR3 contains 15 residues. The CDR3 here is CASGLRQGARETQYF. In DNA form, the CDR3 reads TGTGCTAGTGGTCTGAGACAGGGGGCAAGGGAGACCCAGTACTTC.

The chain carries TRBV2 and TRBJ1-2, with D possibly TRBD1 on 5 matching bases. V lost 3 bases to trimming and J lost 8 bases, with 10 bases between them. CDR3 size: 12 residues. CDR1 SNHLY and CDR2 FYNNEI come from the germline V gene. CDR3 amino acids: CASSDRVGGYTF. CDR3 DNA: TGTGCCAGCAGTGACAGGGTGGGCGGCTACACCTTC.